The present entry profiles one TCR beta chain with its context. V was clipped by 6 bases and J by 4 bases; unmatched bases: 12. From germline, CDR1 is SGHTA and CDR2 FQGNSA. The CDR3 covers 17 residues. The data derive from a study of T cell changes during pregnancy in multiple sclerosis. TCRdb keeps only in-frame clones here, not all; method: immunoSEQ multiplex PCR. The sample lists 60,000 or so clones, around 89% occurring once. This specimen consisted of peripheral blood, obtained in the first trimester of pregnancy. The receptor comes from a female donor in good health, enrolled as a control in a pregnancy study. The rearrangement joins TRBV7-2 to TRBJ2-1; 10 nucleotides align to TRBD2. CDR3 DNA sequence: TGTGCCAGCAGACCTTTAACTAGCGGGGACCATTACAATGAGCAGTTCTTC. It codes for CASRPLTSGDHYNEQFF.